This entry describes one T cell receptor (beta chain). Its target is unknown. The data belong to a study of multiple sclerosis patients with progressive multifocal leukoencephalopathy. Study at large: Longitudinal control samples came from natalizumab-treated multiple sclerosis patients without PML. Study-level results: In most PML patients, TRB repertoires appeared less diverse by entropy.

Trimming removed 1 base from V and 6 bases from J, with 15 bases in between. This CDR3 is built from 15 residues. The germline V gene has CDR1 SGHRS and CDR2 YFSETQ. Regarding time point: before natalizumab initiation. Every listed patient previously received interferon beta; all PML patients were women. Each PCR contained spiked synthetic TR CDR3 controls spanning every V-J pairing. TCRdb's copy holds only in-frame clones and misses some; the assay was immunoSEQ multiplex PCR. Among under 40,000 clones listed, 90% to 95% were seen once. Sequences were obtained from PBMCs. The V gene is TRBV5-1, the J gene TRBJ2-3, with TRBD1 as a possible D gene (6 bases). This TCR derives from a man younger than 40 with multiple sclerosis. CDR3 region: CASSLWQGRVDTQYF. As DNA, the CDR3 is TGCGCCAGCAGCTTGTGGCAGGGGCGCGTGGATACGCAGTATTTT.